The 24 T cell receptor beta chains below come from one sample, sequenced in a study of blood T cell repertoires in COVID-19. The data were produced by immunoSEQ multiplex PCR, yet TCRdb's version contains in-frame clones alone and is incomplete. The sample carries some 200,000 clones, approximately 86% recorded once. Sequencing used PBMCs or T cells enriched from blood (not recorded which). The receptors were sampled from a man aged 18-30 years with acute COVID-19.

This chain uses TRBV7-6 with TRBJ2-7, with TRBD2 matching over 7 bases. V was clipped by 5 bases and J by 5 bases; unmatched bases: 12. CDR1 and CDR2 from the germline V gene are SGHVS and FNYEAQ. The CDR3 length is 15 residues. The CDR3 protein is CASSHLGGRRHEQYF. Here the CDR3 DNA reads TGTGCCAGCAGCCATCTGGGGGGGAGGCGACACGAGCAGTACTTC.

The chain joins TRBV28 to TRBJ1-1; no clear D gene. Trimming took off 4 bases at V and 1 base at J, with 4 bases between the two ends. Germline CDR1 MDHEN, CDR2 SYDVKM. CDR3 size: 12 residues. CDR3 sequence (DNA): TGTGCCAGCAGTTACAGGAACACTGAAGCTTTCTTT. This encodes CASSYRNTEAFF.

Only one count was recorded for this clone. The chain recombines TRBV25-1 with TRBJ2-7; 11 nucleotides line up with TRBD2. Per the germline V gene, CDR1 is MGHDK and CDR2 is SYGVNS. The CDR3 is 15 amino acids. The V segment lost 3 bases and the J segment 2 bases; nucleotides outside the gene matches: 3. CDR3: CASSDTSGRTYEQYF. As DNA, the CDR3 is TGTGCCAGCAGTGATACTAGCGGGAGAACCTACGAGCAGTACTTC.

The rearrangement links TRBV19 to TRBJ1-2; 11 bases are shared with TRBD1. Germline lookup yields CDR1 LNHDA and CDR2 SQIVND (reference sequence). This CDR3 is built from 14 residues. Trimming took 8 bases from V and 3 from J; bases not matched to a gene: 5. The DNA of the CDR3 is TGTGCCAGTGGACAGGGGGCCGAGGACTATGGCTACACCTTC. It translates to CASGQGAEDYGYTF.

This clone was counted only a few times. V and J are TRBV5-4 and TRBJ2-3, with TRBD2 identical over 10 bases. CDR3 length equals 17 residues. V gave up 1 base and J gave up 1 base; unmatched junction bases: 6. The V gene's germline CDR1 is SGHNT and CDR2 YYREEE (reference sequence). The CDR3 protein is CASSLLVLAGGTDTQYF. The CDR3 DNA sequence: TGTGCCAGCAGCTTGTTGGTTCTAGCGGGAGGCACAGATACGCAGTATTTT. The full variable domain, completed using reference TRBV5-4 and TRBJ2-3, is ETGVTQSPTHLIKTRGQQVTLRCSSQSGHNTVSWYQQALGQGPQFIFQYYREEENGRGNFPPRFSGLQFPNYSSELNVNALELDDSALYLCASSLLVLAGGTDTQYFGPGTRLTVL.

The chain combines TRBV28 with TRBJ2-7; tentatively, D is TRBD1 (5 bases). The CDR3 has 14 amino acids. V was clipped by 2 bases and J by 3 bases, with 11 bases between them. Germline V gene lookup returns CDR1 MDHEN and CDR2 SYDVKM. DNA for the CDR3: TGTGCCAGCAGTTTAACAGGCCCCGACTACGAGCAGTACTTC. Encoded protein: CASSLTGPDYEQYF.

The chain recombines TRBV5-1 with TRBJ1-2, with 10 bases fitting TRBD1. CDR1 is SGHRS, CDR2 YFSETQ, per germline. Trimming took 1 base from V and 3 from J; bases not matched to a gene: 3. The CDR3 loop spans 15 amino acids. CDR3 loop: CASSLRQGADYGYTF. The DNA for the CDR3 is TGCGCCAGCAGCTTGCGACAGGGGGCAGACTATGGCTACACCTTC.

This sequence joins TRBV5-5 and TRBJ1-2, with D perhaps matching TRBD1 (5 bases). The CDR3 sequence is 15 residues long. Germline CDR1 and CDR2: SGHKS and YYEKEE (reference sequence). V lost 0 bases to trimming and J lost 6 bases, with 15 bases between them. CDR3 amino acids: CASSLVARDLNGYTF. DNA of the CDR3: TGTGCCAGCAGCTTGGTAGCGCGGGACTTGAATGGCTACACCTTC.

The chain has TRBV5-1 and TRBJ1-3; tentatively, D is TRBD1 (5 bases). V was cut by 7 bases and J by 3 bases, with 17 bases left in between. The CDR3 length is 15 residues. Per the germline V gene, CDR1 is SGHRS and CDR2 is YFSETQ. The CDR3 sequence is CASQIGPGDGNTIYF. DNA for the CDR3: TGCGCCAGCCAGATCGGTCCGGGGGATGGAAACACCATATATTTT.

In its sample, this clone was seen a few times. This chain joins TRBV18 and TRBJ1-1; D is ambiguous. The germline V and J ends were trimmed by 6 bases and 0 bases, with 8 bases remaining between them. The CDR3 covers 13 residues. Germline loops: CDR1 KGHSH, CDR2 LQKENI. The chain's CDR3 is CASSADLNTEAFF. In DNA, the CDR3 is TGTGCCAGCTCGGCCGACTTGAACACTGAAGCTTTCTTT.

The V call is TRBV6-5, the J call TRBJ1-5; D unclear. This CDR3 contains 13 residues. CDR1 MNHEY and CDR2 SVGAGI come from the germline V gene. V lost 10 bases and J 5 bases, leaving 15 bases between the germline ends. CDR3 nucleotides: TGTGCCATCGCGGGAGGAAGGGATCAGCCCCAGCATTTT. This codes for CAIAGGRDQPQHF.

V gene TRBV4-1 combines with J gene TRBJ1-3; no definite D call. V lost 0 bases to trimming and J lost 4 bases, with 4 bases between them. There are 13 residues in the CDR3. Germline CDR1 and CDR2: MGHRA and YSYEKL. CDR3 coding DNA: TGCGCCAGCAGCCAAGACAGAGGAAACACCATATATTTT. Translating gives CASSQDRGNTIYF.

The chain is built from TRBV5-1 and TRBJ2-5; D is uncertain. The CDR3 contains 13 residues. Germline assignment: CDR1 SGHRS and CDR2 YFSETQ. V was trimmed by 0 bases and J by 5 bases, leaving 8 bases between them. The CDR3 loop reads CASSLAGGETQYF. The CDR3 DNA is TGCGCCAGCAGCTTGGCCGGCGGCGAGACCCAGTACTTC.

Only a few counts were recorded for this clone. The V and J genes are TRBV19 and TRBJ2-6; 12 bases match TRBD2. V lost 3 bases to trimming and J lost 2 bases; unmatched junction nucleotides: 14. CDR1 is LNHDA, CDR2 SQIVND, per germline (reference sequence). This CDR3 contains 21 residues. This chain's CDR3 is CASSMGERWTSGITGANVLTF. The CDR3 nucleotides are TGTGCCAGTAGTATGGGGGAGCGGTGGACTAGCGGGATAACTGGGGCCAACGTCCTGACTTTC.

The chain couples TRBV11-3 to TRBJ2-1; 11 bases agree with TRBD2. CDR1 is SGHNT, CDR2 YENEEA, per germline. V lost 4 bases, J lost 5 bases, and 4 bases stayed unmatched. The CDR3 spans 15 residues. CDR3: CASSSETSGNNEQFF. The CDR3 bases are TGTGCCAGCAGCTCCGAGACTAGCGGGAACAATGAGCAGTTCTTC.

The chain recombines TRBV28 with TRBJ2-7; D possibly corresponds to TRBD2 (5 bases). The V gene's germline CDR1 is MDHEN and CDR2 SYDVKM. This CDR3 region has 15 residues. Trimming pared 3 bases from V and 2 bases from J, leaving 14 bases between. CDR3: CASSLVGFGAYEQYF. CDR3 nucleotides: TGTGCCAGCAGTTTGGTGGGATTCGGGGCCTACGAGCAGTACTTC.

The rearrangement links TRBV28 to TRBJ2-7; a possible D gene is TRBD2 (6 bases). This CDR3 has 14 residues. Trimming left V 4 bases short and J 7 bases short, with 17 bases between. Germline V gene sequence: CDR1 MDHEN, CDR2 SYDVKM. Written as DNA, the CDR3 is TGTGCCAGCAGTTCGCCCCTGAGCGCGGGAGAGCAGTACTTC. Its protein product is CASSSPLSAGEQYF. Complete variable domain (other parts from reference TRBV28 and TRBJ2-7): DVKVTQSSRYLVKRTGEKVFLECVQDMDHENMFWYRQDPGLGLRLIYFSYDVKMKEKGDIPEGYSVSREKKERFSLILESASTNQTSMYLCASSSPLSAGEQYFGPGTRLTVT.

The rearrangement uses TRBV19 and TRBJ2-7, with TRBD1 identical over 7 bases. J was trimmed by 5 bases and V by 4 bases; bases with no gene match: 8. This CDR3 has 14 residues. CDR1 and CDR2 from the germline V gene are LNHDA and SQIVND (reference sequence). CDR3 DNA: TGTGCCAGTAGTACGGGACAGTCAGACAACGAGCAGTACTTC. This sequence encodes CASSTGQSDNEQYF.

The genes are TRBV28 and TRBJ1-4, with D tentatively TRBD1 (5 bases). CDR3 length equals 14 residues. Trimming removed 2 bases from V and 10 bases from J, with 14 bases in between. From germline, CDR1 is MDHEN and CDR2 SYDVKM. CDR3 nucleotide sequence: TGTGCCAGCAGTTTAGGGCAGGGCGTGGTAAAACTGTTTTTT. It specifies CASSLGQGVVKLFF.

J is TRBJ2-2 and V is TRBV5-1, with D tentatively TRBD1 (5 bases). V was clipped by 4 bases and J by 1 base, with 20 bases between them. This CDR3 is built from 18 residues. Germline V gene lookup returns CDR1 SGHRS and CDR2 YFSETQ. CDR3 protein: CASSPRLGVAKNTGELFF. In DNA, the CDR3 is TGCGCCAGCAGCCCCAGGTTAGGGGTAGCCAAGAACACCGGGGAGCTGTTTTTT.

This sequence joins TRBV19 and TRBJ2-1; the match to TRBD2 covers 10 bases. V gave up 7 bases and J gave up 6 bases; unmatched junction bases: 9. In germline, CDR1 is LNHDA, CDR2 SQIVND (reference sequence). The CDR3 spans 15 residues. DNA of the CDR3: TGTGCCAGTACCAGAGCGGGAGGGCCTTTCAATGAGCAGTTCTTC. Translating it yields CASTRAGGPFNEQFF.

The chain carries TRBV29-1 and TRBJ2-6, with no clear D. Germline V gene lookup returns CDR1 SQVTM and CDR2 ANQGSEA. Trimming took 6 bases from V and 0 from J, leaving 6 bases between them. The length of the CDR3 is 13 residues. The CDR3 sequence is CSVESSGANVLTF. DNA for the CDR3: TGCAGCGTAGAGTCCTCTGGGGCCAACGTCCTGACTTTC.

This clone was detected a few times. This chain joins TRBV19 and TRBJ1-5, with TRBD1 as a possible D gene (5 bases). CDR3 length equals 15 residues. V was pared by 5 bases and J by 6 bases, with 17 bases between. In germline, CDR1 is LNHDA, CDR2 SQIVND (reference sequence). CDR3 protein: CASSAGDSQVQPQHF. The CDR3 bases are TGTGCCAGTAGTGCCGGGGACTCCCAGGTTCAGCCCCAGCATTTT.

For the CDR3, the DNA is TGTGCGATAGCGGAGGGCACTGAAGCTTTCTTT. This codes for CAIAEGTEAFF. The chain recombines TRBV28 with TRBJ1-1; no firm D call. Germline assignment: CDR1 MDHEN and CDR2 SYDVKM. The CDR3 spans 11 residues.